This is a list of T cell receptor beta chains from one sample in a study of blood T cell repertoires in COVID-19. TCRdb's copy holds only in-frame clones and misses some; the assay was immunoSEQ multiplex PCR. Here the sample spans some 350,000 clones, around 91% being singletons. The sample taken for sequencing was peripheral blood. These receptors all come from a man between 18 and 35 years old with active or convalescent COVID-19. Each CDR3 is given with its conserved first and last residue. Each record gives: V gene, clone size, CDR3 length, CDR3 protein. Size values are once, few and many counts, or a class for expanded clones, and some rows have none.

>TRBV5-6|.|14
CASSTDRGRLGYTF
>TRBV27|.|11
CASYNSYGYTF
>TRBV5-8|.|15
CASSLEGNSGQPQHF
>TRBV18|.|15
CASSPPVRSRYEQYF
>TRBV6-5|.|14
CASSPGDRNTEAFF
>TRBV9|few|15
CASSVGTRNQETQYF
>TRBV7-2|.|17
CASSPRLGSGSADTQYF
>TRBV2|.|15
CASSNRQPRAGELFF
>TRBV30|.|15
CAWSSVGGGDQPQHF
>TRBV11-2|.|15
CASSSSGATNEKLFF
>TRBV6-2/TRBV6-3|once|15
CASSRQGAGGDEQYF
>TRBV29-1|.|11
CSVDGGGGYTF
>TRBV19|.|10
CASGDYEQYF
>TRBV6-5|.|12
CASSYTETEAFF
>TRBV4-1|once|14
CASSLRDRAYEQYF
>TRBV7-2|once|18
CASSLRGTAFDSGNTIYF
>TRBV18|once|14
CASSPDRIGSPLHF
>TRBV28|.|18
CASRGLAGGTSSYNEQFF
>TRBV28|.|16
CASSSGSAGSQDTQYF
>TRBV18|.|14
CASSRPDPPYEQYF
>TRBV2|few|18
CASSEPPERIATNEKLFF
>TRBV7-9|.|15
CASSPGLAGGNEQFF
>TRBV7-3|.|17
CASSLNRGQALTGELFF
>TRBV6-5|.|14
CASSYSAGVDTQYF
>TRBV29-1|.|14
CSVQAGAYNSPLHF
>TRBV4-3|once|17
CASSQDSTSGTYNEQFF
>TRBV4-3|.|16
CASSQEPSISSEKLFF
>TRBV24-1|few|15
CATSDWTSGMYEQYF
>TRBV27|.|15
CASSMEGRANYGYTF
>TRBV7-8|.|17
CASSLTGAGLAASEQYF
>TRBV9|.|14
CASSVGQQNTEAFF